A selection of T cell receptor beta chains follows, all from one sample in a study of radiotherapy plus CTLA-4 blockade in lung cancer. Measured with immunoSEQ multiplex PCR; TCRdb has only the in-frame clones, and not every one. The sample has approximately 76,000 clones; more than 60% are singletons. The input for sequencing was peripheral blood, taken from a patient treated with radiotherapy plus ipilimumab. The source is a human donor with non-small cell lung cancer who had a partial response to radiotherapy plus ipilimumab. Some clones in this sample may be carry-over from other donors' samples. Both conserved end residues are trimmed from each CDR3. A D gene is named only where the DNA matches it firmly.

D: NA
J: TRBJ2-3
V: TRBV6-5
CDR3: ASSTRTPSTDTQY

D: TRBD1
J: TRBJ2-7
V: TRBV4-1
CDR3: ASSQPGQGRYEQY

D: NA
J: TRBJ2-1
V: TRBV30
CDR3: AWSPTLTRLVEQF

D: NA
J: TRBJ1-1
V: TRBV7-2
CDR3: ASSLTGNTEAF

D: NA
J: TRBJ1-1
V: TRBV7-2
CDR3: ASSSLWRVNTEAF

D: NA
J: TRBJ1-5
V: TRBV6-1
CDR3: ASSPQGLSNQPQH

D: NA
J: TRBJ1-2
V: TRBV7-9
CDR3: ASSSSVGGGYGYT

D: NA
J: TRBJ2-1
V: TRBV14
CDR3: ASSQEVYQEYNEQF

D: NA
J: TRBJ1-1
V: TRBV28
CDR3: ASSPARAFTEAF

D: TRBD2
J: TRBJ2-4
V: TRBV9
CDR3: ASSARPGGLAGAAPKNIQY